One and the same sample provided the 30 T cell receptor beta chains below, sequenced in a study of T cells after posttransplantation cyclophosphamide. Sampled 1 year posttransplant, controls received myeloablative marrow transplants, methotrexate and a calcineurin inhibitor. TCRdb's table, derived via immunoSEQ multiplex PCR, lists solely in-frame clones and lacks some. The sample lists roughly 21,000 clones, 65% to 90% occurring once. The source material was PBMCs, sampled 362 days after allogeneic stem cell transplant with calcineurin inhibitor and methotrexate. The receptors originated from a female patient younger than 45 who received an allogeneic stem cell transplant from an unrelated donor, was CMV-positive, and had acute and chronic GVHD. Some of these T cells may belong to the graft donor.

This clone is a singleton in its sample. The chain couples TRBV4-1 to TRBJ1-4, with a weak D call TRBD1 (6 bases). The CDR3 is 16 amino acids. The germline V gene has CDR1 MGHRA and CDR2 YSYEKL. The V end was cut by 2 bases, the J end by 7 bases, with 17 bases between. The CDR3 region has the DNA TGCGCCAGCAGCCAACCACGACAGGTGTATAGTGAAAAACTGTTTTTT. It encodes CASSQPRQVYSEKLFF.

The CDR3 loop reads CASSYSSDEPQHF. The CDR3 region has the DNA TGTGCCAGCAGTTACTCCAGCGACGAGCCCCAGCATTTT. This chain links TRBV6-5 with TRBJ1-5, with D uncertain. The CDR3 has 13 residues. Between the trimmed V and J ends, which lost 0 bases and 8 bases, there was a span of 8 bases. Germline values: CDR1 MNHEY, CDR2 SVGAGI.

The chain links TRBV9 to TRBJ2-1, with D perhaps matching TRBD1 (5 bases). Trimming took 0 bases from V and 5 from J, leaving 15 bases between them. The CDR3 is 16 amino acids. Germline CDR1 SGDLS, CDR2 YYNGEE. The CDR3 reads CASSVGARAWDNEQFF. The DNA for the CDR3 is TGTGCCAGCAGCGTAGGGGCCAGGGCCTGGGACAATGAGCAGTTCTTC.

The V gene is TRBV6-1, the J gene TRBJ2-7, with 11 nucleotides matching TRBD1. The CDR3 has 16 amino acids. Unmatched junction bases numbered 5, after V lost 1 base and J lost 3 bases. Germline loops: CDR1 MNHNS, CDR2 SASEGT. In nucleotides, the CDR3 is TGTGCCAGCAGTGAAGGCCGGGACAGGGGGTACTACGAGCAGTACTTC. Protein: CASSEGRDRGYYEQYF.

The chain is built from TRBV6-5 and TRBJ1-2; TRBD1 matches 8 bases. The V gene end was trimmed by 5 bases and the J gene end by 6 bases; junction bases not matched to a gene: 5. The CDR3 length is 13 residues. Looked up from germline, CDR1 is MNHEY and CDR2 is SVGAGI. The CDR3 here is CASSERTGNGYTF. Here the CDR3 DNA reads TGTGCCAGCAGTGAGAGGACAGGGAATGGCTACACCTTC.

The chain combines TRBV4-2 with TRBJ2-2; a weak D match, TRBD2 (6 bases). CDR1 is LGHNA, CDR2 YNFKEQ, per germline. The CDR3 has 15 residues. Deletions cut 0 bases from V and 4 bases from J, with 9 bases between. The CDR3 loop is CASSQDRTITGELFF. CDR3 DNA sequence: TGTGCCAGCAGCCAAGACCGGACTATCACCGGGGAGCTGTTTTTT.

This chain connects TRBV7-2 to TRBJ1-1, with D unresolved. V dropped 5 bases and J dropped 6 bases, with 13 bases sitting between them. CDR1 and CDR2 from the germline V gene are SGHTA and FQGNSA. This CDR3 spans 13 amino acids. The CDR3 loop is CASSADPGAEAFF. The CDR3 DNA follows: TGTGCCAGCAGCGCCGACCCCGGGGCTGAAGCTTTCTTT.

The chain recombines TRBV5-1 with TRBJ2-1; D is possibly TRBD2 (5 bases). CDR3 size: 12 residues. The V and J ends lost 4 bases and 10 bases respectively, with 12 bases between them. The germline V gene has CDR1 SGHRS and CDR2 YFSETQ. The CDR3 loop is CASSLPSKEQFF. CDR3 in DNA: TGCGCCAGCAGCCTTCCTAGCAAGGAGCAGTTCTTC.

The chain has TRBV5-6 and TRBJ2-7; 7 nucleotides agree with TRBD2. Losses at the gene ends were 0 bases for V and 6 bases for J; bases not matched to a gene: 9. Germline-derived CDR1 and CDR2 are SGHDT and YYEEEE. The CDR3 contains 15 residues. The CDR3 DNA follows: TGTGCCAGCAGCTTGGGCGGGACTACCCGCTCCGAGCAGTACTTC. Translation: CASSLGGTTRSEQYF.

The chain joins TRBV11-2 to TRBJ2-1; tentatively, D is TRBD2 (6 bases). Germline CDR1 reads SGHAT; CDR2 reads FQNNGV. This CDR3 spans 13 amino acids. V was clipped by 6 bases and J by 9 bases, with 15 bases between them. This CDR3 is CASSYASDGEQFF. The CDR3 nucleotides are TGTGCCAGCAGTTACGCTAGCGACGGTGAGCAGTTCTTC.

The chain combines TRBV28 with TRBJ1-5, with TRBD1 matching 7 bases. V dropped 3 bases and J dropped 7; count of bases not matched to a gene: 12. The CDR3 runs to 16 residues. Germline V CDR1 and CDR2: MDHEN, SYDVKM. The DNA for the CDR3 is TGTGCCAGCAGTTTTCAGGGGGGTGGGTTCGGGCAGCCCCAGCATTTT. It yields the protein CASSFQGGGFGQPQHF. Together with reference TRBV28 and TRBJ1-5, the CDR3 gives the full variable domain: DVKVTQSSRYLVKRTGEKVFLECVQDMDHENMFWYRQDPGLGLRLIYFSYDVKMKEKGDIPEGYSVSREKKERFSLILESASTNQTSMYLCASSFQGGGFGQPQHFGDGTRLSIL.

The CDR3 nucleotides read TGTGCCAGCAGCGAGGGACTAGGCGCCGGACCCGAGCAGTTCTTC. It is translated as CASSEGLGAGPEQFF. The V gene is TRBV9, the J gene TRBJ2-1; 8 nucleotides line up with TRBD2. V dropped 3 bases and J dropped 10; count of bases not matched to a gene: 12. The CDR3 contains 15 residues. Germline V gene data show CDR1 as SGDLS and CDR2 as YYNGEE.

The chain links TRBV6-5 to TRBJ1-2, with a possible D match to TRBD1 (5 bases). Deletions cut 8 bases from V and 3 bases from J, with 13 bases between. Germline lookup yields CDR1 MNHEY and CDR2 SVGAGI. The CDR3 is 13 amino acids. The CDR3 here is CASGTGVDYGYTF. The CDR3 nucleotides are TGTGCCAGCGGTACGGGGGTCGACTATGGCTACACCTTC.

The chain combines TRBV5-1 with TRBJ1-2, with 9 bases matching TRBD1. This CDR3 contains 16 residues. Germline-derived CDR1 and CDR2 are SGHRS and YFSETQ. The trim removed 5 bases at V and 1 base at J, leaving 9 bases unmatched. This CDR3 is CASRDNTGGGNYGYTF. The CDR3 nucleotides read TGCGCCAGCAGGGACAATACAGGGGGCGGTAACTATGGCTACACCTTC.

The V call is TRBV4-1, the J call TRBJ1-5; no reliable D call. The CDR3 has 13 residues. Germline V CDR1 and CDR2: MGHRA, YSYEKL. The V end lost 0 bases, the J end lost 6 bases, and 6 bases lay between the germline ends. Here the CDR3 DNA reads TGCGCCAGCAGCCAAGACGGTTCTCAGCCCCAGCATTTT. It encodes CASSQDGSQPQHF.

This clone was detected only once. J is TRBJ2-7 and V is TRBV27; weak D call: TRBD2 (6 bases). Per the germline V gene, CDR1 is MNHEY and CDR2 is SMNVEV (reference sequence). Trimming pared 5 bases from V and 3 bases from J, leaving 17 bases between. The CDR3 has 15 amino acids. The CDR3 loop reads CASSLTGTGDYEQYF. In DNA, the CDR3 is TGTGCCAGCAGTCTTACCGGGACTGGAGACTACGAGCAGTACTTC.

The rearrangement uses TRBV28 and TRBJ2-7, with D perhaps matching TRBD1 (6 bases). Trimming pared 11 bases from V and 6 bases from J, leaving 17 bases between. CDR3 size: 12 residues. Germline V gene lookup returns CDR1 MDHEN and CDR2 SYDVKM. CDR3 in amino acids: CAVSQGKGEQYF. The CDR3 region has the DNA TGTGCCGTATCACAGGGTAAAGGCGAGCAGTACTTC.

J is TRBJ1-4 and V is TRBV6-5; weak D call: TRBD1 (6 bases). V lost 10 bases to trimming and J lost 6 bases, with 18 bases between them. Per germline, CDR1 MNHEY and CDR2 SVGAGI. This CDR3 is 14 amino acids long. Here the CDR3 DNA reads TGTGCCAACAGCCGTGGGGGGGCGTATGAAAAACTGTTTTTT. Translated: CANSRGGAYEKLFF.

The CDR3 is CASRGTQGTEQFF. The CDR3 DNA reads TGTGCCAGCAGAGGGACTCAGGGAACTGAGCAGTTCTTC. The rearrangement links TRBV7-3 to TRBJ2-1; TRBD2 might be the D (6 bases). V lost 6 bases, J lost 9 bases, and 15 bases lay in between. The CDR3 runs 13 residues. The germline V gene encodes CDR1 SGHTA and CDR2 FQGTGA. Full variable domain (rest looked up from reference TRBV7-3 and TRBJ2-1): GAGVSQTPSNKVTEKGKYVELRCDPISGHTALYWYRQSLGQGPEFLIYFQGTGAADDSGLPNDRFFAVRPEGSVSTLKIQRTERGDSAVYLCASRGTQGTEQFFGPGTRLTVL.

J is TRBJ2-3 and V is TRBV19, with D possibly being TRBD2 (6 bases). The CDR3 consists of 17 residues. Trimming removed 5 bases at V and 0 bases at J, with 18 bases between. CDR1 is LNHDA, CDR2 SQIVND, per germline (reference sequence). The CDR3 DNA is TGTGCCAGTAGTTCACCGGGACTCCCGACTAGCACAGATACGCAGTATTTT. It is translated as CASSSPGLPTSTDTQYF.

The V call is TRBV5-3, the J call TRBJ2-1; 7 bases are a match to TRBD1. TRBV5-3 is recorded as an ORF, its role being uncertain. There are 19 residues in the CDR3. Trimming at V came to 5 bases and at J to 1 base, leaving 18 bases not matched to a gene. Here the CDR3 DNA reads TGTGCCAGAAGAAAGGGACAGACGACTTACCGAAAATCCTACAATGAGCAGTTCTTC. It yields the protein CARRKGQTTYRKSYNEQFF.

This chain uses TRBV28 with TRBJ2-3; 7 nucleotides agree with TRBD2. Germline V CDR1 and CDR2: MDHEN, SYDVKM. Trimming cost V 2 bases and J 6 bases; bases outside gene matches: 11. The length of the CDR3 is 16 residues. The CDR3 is CASSLPRGGRADTQYF. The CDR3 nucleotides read TGTGCCAGCAGTTTACCTAGAGGCGGGAGAGCGGATACGCAGTATTTT.

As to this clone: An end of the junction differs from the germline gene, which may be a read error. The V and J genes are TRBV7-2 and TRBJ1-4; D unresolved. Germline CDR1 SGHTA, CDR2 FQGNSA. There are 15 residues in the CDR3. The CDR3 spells CASSPRPATNEKLFF. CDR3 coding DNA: TGTGCCAGCAGCCCACGCCCTGCAACTAATGAAAAACTGTTCTTT.

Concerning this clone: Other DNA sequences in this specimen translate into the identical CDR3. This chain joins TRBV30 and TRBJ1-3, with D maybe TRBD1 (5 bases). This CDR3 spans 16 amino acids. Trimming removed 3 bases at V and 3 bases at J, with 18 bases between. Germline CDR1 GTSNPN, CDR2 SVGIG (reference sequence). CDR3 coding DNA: TGTGCCTGGAGCGCCGTTAGGGGATGGAGTGGAAACACCATATATTTT. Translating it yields CAWSAVRGWSGNTIYF.

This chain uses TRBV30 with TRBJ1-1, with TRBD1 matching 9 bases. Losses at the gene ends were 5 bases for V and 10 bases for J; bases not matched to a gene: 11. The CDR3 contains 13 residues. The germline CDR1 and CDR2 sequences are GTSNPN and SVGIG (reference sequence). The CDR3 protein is CAWAGTGRAPAFF. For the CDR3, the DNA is TGTGCCTGGGCCGGGACAGGGAGGGCTCCAGCTTTCTTT.

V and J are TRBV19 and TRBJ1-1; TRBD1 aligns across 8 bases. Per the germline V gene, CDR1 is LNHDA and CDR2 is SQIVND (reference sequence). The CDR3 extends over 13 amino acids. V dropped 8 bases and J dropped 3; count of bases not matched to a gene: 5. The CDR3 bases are TGTGCCAGTGGGGACAGGTCGTACACTGAAGCTTTCTTT. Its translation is CASGDRSYTEAFF.

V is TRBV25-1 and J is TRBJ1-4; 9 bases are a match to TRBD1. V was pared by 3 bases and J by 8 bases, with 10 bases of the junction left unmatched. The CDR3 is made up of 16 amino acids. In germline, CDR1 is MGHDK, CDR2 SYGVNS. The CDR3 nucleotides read TGTGCCAGCAGTGACGTCGCCGGGACAGGGCGCGAAAAACTGTTTTTT. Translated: CASSDVAGTGREKLFF. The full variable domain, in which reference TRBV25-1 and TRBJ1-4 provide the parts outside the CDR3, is EADIYQTPRYLVIGTGKKITLECSQTMGHDKMYWYQQDPGMELHLIHYSYGVNSTEKGDLSSESTVSRIRTEHFPLTLESARPSHTSQYLCASSDVAGTGREKLFFGSGTQLSVL.

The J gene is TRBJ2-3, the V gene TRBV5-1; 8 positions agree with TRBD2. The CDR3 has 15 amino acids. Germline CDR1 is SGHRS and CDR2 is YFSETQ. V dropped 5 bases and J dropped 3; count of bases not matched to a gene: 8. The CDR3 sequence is CASSVGLGSTDTQYF. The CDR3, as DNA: TGCGCCAGCAGTGTGGGACTAGGGTCAACAGATACGCAGTATTTT.

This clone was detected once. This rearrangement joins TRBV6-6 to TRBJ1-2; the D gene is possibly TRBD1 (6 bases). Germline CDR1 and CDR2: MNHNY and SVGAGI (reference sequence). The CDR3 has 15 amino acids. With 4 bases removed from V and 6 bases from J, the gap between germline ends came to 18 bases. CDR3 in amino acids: CASSWGQGKGDGYTF. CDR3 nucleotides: TGTGCCAGCAGTTGGGGGCAGGGGAAAGGGGATGGCTACACCTTC.

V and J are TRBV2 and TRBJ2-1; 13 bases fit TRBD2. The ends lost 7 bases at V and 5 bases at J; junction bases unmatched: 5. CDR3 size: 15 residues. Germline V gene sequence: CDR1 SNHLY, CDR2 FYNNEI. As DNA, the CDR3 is TGTGCCAGCAATCCGACTAGCGGGGGGAACAATGAGCAGTTCTTC. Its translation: CASNPTSGGNNEQFF.